This T cell receptor beta chain was identified during a study of blood T cells in healthy people across ages. Alongside a J-beta primer mix, a sample-barcoded 5' primer served in a second PCR lasting about 6 to 12 cycles. TCRdb processed the 5' RACE reads anew with MiXCR; each CDR3 protein has one entry. The repertoire holds about a million distinct CDR3 sequences, with 35% to 45% as singletons. This CDR3 is 14 amino acids long. The germline CDR1 and CDR2 sequences are MDHEN and SYDVKM. V lost 8 bases, J lost 4 bases, and 5 bases stayed unmatched. This TCR was recovered from a man younger than 35 in good health. The chain has TRBV28 and TRBJ1-5; 10 positions agree with TRBD1. The sequenced sample consisted of blood. CDR3 in amino acids: CASLRTGGNQPQHF. In DNA, the CDR3 is TGTGCCAGCTTAAGGACAGGGGGAAATCAGCCCCAGCATTTT. Full variable domain (rest looked up from reference TRBV28 and TRBJ1-5): DVKVTQSSRYLVKRTGEKVFLECVQDMDHENMFWYRQDPGLGLRLIYFSYDVKMKEKGDIPEGYSVSREKKERFSLILESASTNQTSMYLCASLRTGGNQPQHFGDGTRLSIL.